Shown below are 5 T cell receptor beta chains from a single sample sequenced in a study of PD-1 blockade in classical Hodgkin lymphoma. Assay: immunoSEQ multiplex PCR; the TCRdb copy retains only in-frame clones and omits some. The sample consists of approximately 79,000 clones, around nine tenths of them appearing once. After autologous stem cell transplantation all patients relapsed, and prior brentuximab vedotin exposure differed between cohorts. Material: peripheral blood mononuclear cells (PBMCs), obtained before the second cycle of nivolumab. The receptors derive from a human donor with classical Hodgkin lymphoma.

V is TRBV9 and J is TRBJ2-3; no clear D gene. Germline V gene sequence: CDR1 SGDLS, CDR2 YYNGEE. CDR3 size: 15 residues. Trimming removed 0 bases at V and 2 bases at J, with 10 bases between. The CDR3 region is CASSVVAAYTDTQYF. In DNA form, the CDR3 reads TGTGCCAGCAGCGTAGTGGCGGCCTACACAGATACGCAGTATTTT.

CDR3 sequence reads: CASSHLGLAERETQYF. CDR3 bases: TGTGCCAGCAGCCATTTGGGACTAGCCGAGCGGGAGACCCAGTACTTC. The chain links TRBV14 to TRBJ2-5, with 9 bases aligning to TRBD2. The CDR3 is 16 residues long. Germline V gene lookup returns CDR1 SGHDN and CDR2 FVKESK. The trim removed 3 bases at V and 5 bases at J, leaving 10 bases unmatched.

This clone has only one observation. The chain is built from TRBV9 and TRBJ1-1; 8 nucleotides match TRBD1. Germline V gene sequence: CDR1 SGDLS, CDR2 YYNGEE. Trimming at V came to 4 bases and at J to 4 bases, leaving 6 bases not matched to a gene. The CDR3 length is 14 residues. The CDR3 loop is CASSPTTGGTEAFF. The CDR3 bases are TGTGCCAGCAGCCCAACTACAGGGGGCACTGAAGCTTTCTTT.

The chain joins TRBV6-1 to TRBJ2-7; D is uncertain. Germline-derived CDR1 and CDR2 are MNHNS and SASEGT. The CDR3 is made up of 14 amino acids. Trimming left V 1 base short and J 2 bases short, with 9 bases between. The DNA of the CDR3 is TGTGCCAGCAGTGAAGTCGGGTACGCCTACGAGCAGTACTTC. It translates to CASSEVGYAYEQYF.

The rearrangement uses TRBV7-8 and TRBJ2-2; tentatively, D is TRBD1 or TRBD2 (5 bases each). Germline CDR1 reads SGHVS; CDR2 reads FQNEAQ. This CDR3 spans 19 amino acids. V shed 4 bases and J shed 8 bases, with 29 bases lying between them. CDR3 protein: CASSSAETPGPLFSGELFF. CDR3 sequence (DNA): TGTGCCAGCAGCTCCGCTGAAACCCCGGGACCCCTTTTCTCTGGGGAGCTGTTTTTT.